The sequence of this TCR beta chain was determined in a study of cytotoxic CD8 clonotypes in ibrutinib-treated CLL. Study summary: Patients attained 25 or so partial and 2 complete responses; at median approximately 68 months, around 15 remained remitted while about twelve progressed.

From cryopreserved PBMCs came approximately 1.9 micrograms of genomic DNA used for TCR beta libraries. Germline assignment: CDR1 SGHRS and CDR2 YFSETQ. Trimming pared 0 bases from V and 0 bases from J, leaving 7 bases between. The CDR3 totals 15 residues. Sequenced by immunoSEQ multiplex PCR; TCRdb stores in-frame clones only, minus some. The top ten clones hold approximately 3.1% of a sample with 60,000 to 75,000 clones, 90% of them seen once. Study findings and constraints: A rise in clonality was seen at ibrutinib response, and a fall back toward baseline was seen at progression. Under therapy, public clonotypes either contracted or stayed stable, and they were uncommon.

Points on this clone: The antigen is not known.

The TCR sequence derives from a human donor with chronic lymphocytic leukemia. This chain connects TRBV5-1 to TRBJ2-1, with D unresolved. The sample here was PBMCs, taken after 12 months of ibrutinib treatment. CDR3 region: CASSLDGSSYNEQFF. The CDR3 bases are TGCGCCAGCAGCTTGGATGGCAGCTCCTACAATGAGCAGTTCTTC.